Presented here are 17 T cell receptor beta chains from one specimen sequenced in a study of tumor-infiltrating lymphocytes in primary liver carcinoma (TCRdb year 2017). This sample was sequenced with an Illumina HiSeq 2500. TCRbeta-specific cDNA was reverse-transcribed from roughly 500 ng total RNA using a constant-region primer and ProtoScript II reverse transcriptase. The TCRbeta libraries were prepared through three rounds of nested multiplex PCR following a slightly modified ARM-PCR procedure. Multiplex TRBV1-TRBV30 forward primers and a Cbeta reverse primer were used in the first two PCR rounds, each of which was run for approximately 9 cycles. Starting from the raw public reads, TCRdb applied fastp trimming at Q25, assembled clones with MiXCR and retained in-frame beta chains. Rows with one shared CDR3 protein collapse into an entry with the most common genes and DNA. A total of just under 45,000 distinct CDR3 sequences appear in this sample, approximately 73% of them only once. Approximately 19% of the sample is in the top ten clones.

Without any cell sorting, total RNA and DNA were extracted together from about 19-30 mg of bulk tissue using the AllPrep DNA/RNA mini kit. The sequenced sample consisted of liver tumor tissue from sampling region 2. Taken with the paper, the label for cell subset or site translates to: tumor region T2, inferior pole. Source of these receptors: a man aged 40-55 years with primary liver carcinoma and hepatitis B virus infection.

About this clonotype: A junction boundary mismatches the germline segment, possibly from a read error. V usage is TRBV5-5 and J usage is TRBJ2-7, with D maybe TRBD2 (5 bases). Germline V gene lookup returns CDR1 SGHKS and CDR2 YYEKEE (reference sequence). The CDR3 is 16 residues long. Here the CDR3 reads CASNLVIGVGVWEQYF. In DNA form, the CDR3 reads TGTGCCAGCAACTTGGTTATAGGAGTGGGAGTATGGGAACAGTACTTC.

Comment on this clonotype: Compared with germline, one end of the junction differs, possibly owing to a read error. The V call is TRBV11-3, the J call TRBJ2-7, with 7 bases that match TRBD2. The CDR3 has 14 amino acids. Per germline, CDR1 SGHNT and CDR2 YENEEA. For the CDR3, the DNA is TGTGCCAGCAGCCTTGGAGAAGGGGACTACGAGCAATATTTC. Amino acids: CASSLGEGDYEQYF.

Details on this clonotype: The junction shows a germline mismatch at one end, possibly a read error. This rearrangement joins TRBV29-1 to TRBJ1-4, with 7 nucleotides matching TRBD1. The CDR3 length is 13 residues. In germline, CDR1 is SQVTM, CDR2 ANQGSEA. Here the CDR3 DNA reads TGCAGCGCCAGCGTTCAGGGGGGAGAAAATCTGTTTTTC. Residues: CSASVQGGENLFF.

This clonotype was counted at least ten times. V and J are TRBV24-1 and TRBJ1-5, with no clear D. Germline V gene sequence: CDR1 KGHDR, CDR2 SFDVKD. This CDR3 is 14 amino acids long. V was cut by 1 base and J by 0 bases, with 3 bases left in between. The CDR3, as DNA: TGTGCCACCAGTGATTTTGGTAGCAATCAGCCCCAGCATTTT. Translated: CATSDFGSNQPQHF.

A word on this clonotype: One end of the junction is discordant with germline, which a read error may explain. The chain has TRBV4-1 and TRBJ2-7; no definite D call. CDR1 is MGHRA and CDR2 is YSYEKL in the germline V gene. This CDR3 comprises 15 residues. CDR3 sequence reads: CASSQDTGLYYERYF. The CDR3 bases are TGCGCCAGCAGCCAAGATACCGGGCTATACTACGAGCGGTACTTC.

Turning to this clonotype: The junction shows a germline mismatch at one end, possibly a read error. V is TRBV12-3 or TRBV12-4 and J is TRBJ1-1; D unresolved. The CDR3 sequence is 13 residues long. The CDR3 DNA is TGTGACAGCAGTTCTGGCATGAACACCGAAGCTTTCTTT. As protein: CDSSSGMNTEAFF.

Turning to this clonotype: In this CDR3 the conserved last residue, phenylalanine or tryptophan, is missing, so a read error is likely. The chain combines TRBV11-2 with TRBJ2-7; D is perhaps TRBD1 or TRBD2 (6 bases each). CDR3 length equals 12 residues. In germline, CDR1 is SGHAT, CDR2 FQNNGV. The CDR3, as DNA: TGTGCCAGCAGTCACGGGGGCTACGGGCAGTACTTA. Translation gives CASSHGGYGQYL.

On this clonotype: The conserved closing phenylalanine or tryptophan is absent in this CDR3, likely reflecting a read error. The CDR3 DNA reads TGCAGCGTTGATGATGCACGGCTAGCCAACAACATTCAGTTCTTG. Its translation: CSVDDARLANNIQFL. V usage is TRBV29-1 and J usage is TRBJ2-4; D perhaps matches TRBD2 (5 bases). The better agreement between TRBJ2-1 and the DNA end casts doubt on the J call. The CDR3 has 15 amino acids. Per the germline V gene, CDR1 is SQVTM and CDR2 is ANQGSEA.

In the case of this clonotype: This likely comes from a read error, as the CDR3 has no conserved phenylalanine or tryptophan at its end. This sequence joins TRBV13 and TRBJ2-7; the D is unclear. The CDR3 extends over 14 amino acids. Germline CDR1 reads PRHDT; CDR2 reads FYEKMQ (reference sequence). V was cut by 4 bases and J by 6 bases, with 16 bases left in between. CDR3 protein: CASSSNTYSGEQYL. DNA of the CDR3: TGTGCCAGCAGCTCCAATACATATTCGGGCGAGCAGTACCTC.

Notes on this clonotype: An end of the junction does not agree with germline; a read error may underlie this. The V call is TRBV11-3, the J call TRBJ2-1; the D is unclear. Germline lookup yields CDR1 SGHNT and CDR2 YENEEA. The CDR3 covers 13 residues. The CDR3 nucleotides read TGTGCCAGCAGCTTAGGGGTCAGCAACAATGAGCAGTTC. As protein: CASSLGVSNNEQF.

As to this clonotype: In this CDR3 the conserved last residue, phenylalanine or tryptophan, is missing, so a read error is likely. The chain uses TRBV12-3 or TRBV12-4 and TRBJ1-2; 9 nucleotides line up with TRBD1. The CDR3 is made up of 15 amino acids. V lost 6 bases to trimming and J lost 4 bases; unmatched junction nucleotides: 9. The CDR3 DNA is TGTGCCAGCAGATCAGGACAGGGGATTGGCTATGGCTACACCATC. Translation gives CASRSGQGIGYGYTI.

Comments on this clonotype: A read error is likely, as this CDR3 ends without the conserved phenylalanine or tryptophan. The V gene is TRBV11-3, the J gene TRBJ2-7; D perhaps matches TRBD1 (5 bases). The germline gives CDR1 SGHNT, CDR2 YENEEA. CDR3 size: 14 residues. The CDR3 loop reads CASSPGEGDYVQYY. CDR3 coding DNA: TGTGCCAGCAGCCCTGGAGAAGGGGATTACGTGCAGTACTAC.

V usage is TRBV29-1 and J usage is TRBJ2-2; the D gene is possibly TRBD2 (5 bases). Germline V lookup: CDR1 SQVTM, CDR2 ANQGSEA. The CDR3 is made up of 16 amino acids. Trimming shortened V by 8 bases and J by 1 base, and 20 bases separated the two germline ends. CDR3 loop: CSIGIKRPLNTGELFF. CDR3 nucleotides: TGCAGCATAGGAATTAAGCGGCCCCTGAACACCGGGGAGCTGTTTTTT.

This clonotype is judged medium-sized. The J gene is TRBJ1-1, the V gene TRBV6-5, with a weak D call TRBD1 (6 bases). V lost 5 bases and J lost 3, with 7 bases in between. Germline CDR1 MNHEY, CDR2 SVGAGI. The CDR3 is 12 residues long. CDR3 sequence reads: CASSGTHTEAFF. CDR3 sequence (DNA): TGTGCCAGCAGTGGGACACACACTGAAGCTTTCTTT.

Concerning this clonotype itself: Since a much larger clone is just one base distant, this may be a read error. The CDR3 DNA sequence: TGTGCCTGGAGTGTGCTAGGGGTGGGGGAGACCCAGTGCTTC. Its translation is CAWSVLGVGETQCF. The genes are TRBV30 and TRBJ2-5, with D perhaps assigned TRBD1 or TRBD2 (5 bases each). CDR1 is GTSNPN and CDR2 is SVGIG in the germline V gene (reference sequence). The CDR3 is 14 amino acids.

As concerns this clonotype: The junction and the germline gene differ at one end; a read error may be behind it. CDR3 DNA sequence: TGTGCCAGCACAGGAGTAGGGGCAGGGTATCCCTACAATGAGCCGTTCTTC. Translated: CASTGVGAGYPYNEPFF. The chain combines TRBV6-1 with TRBJ2-1; D possibly corresponds to TRBD1 (5 bases). In germline, CDR1 is MNHNS, CDR2 SASEGT. CDR3 length equals 17 residues.

On this clonotype itself: This may stem from a read error, because a much larger clone lies one nucleotide away. The chain is built from TRBV7-8 and TRBJ2-2; TRBD1 matches at 8 bases. This CDR3 comprises 15 residues. From germline, CDR1 is SGHVS and CDR2 FQNEAQ. The chain's CDR3 is CANSLVRTGTGELFF. The CDR3, as DNA: TGTGCCAACAGCTTAGTGAGGACAGGGACCGGGGAGCTGTTTTTT.